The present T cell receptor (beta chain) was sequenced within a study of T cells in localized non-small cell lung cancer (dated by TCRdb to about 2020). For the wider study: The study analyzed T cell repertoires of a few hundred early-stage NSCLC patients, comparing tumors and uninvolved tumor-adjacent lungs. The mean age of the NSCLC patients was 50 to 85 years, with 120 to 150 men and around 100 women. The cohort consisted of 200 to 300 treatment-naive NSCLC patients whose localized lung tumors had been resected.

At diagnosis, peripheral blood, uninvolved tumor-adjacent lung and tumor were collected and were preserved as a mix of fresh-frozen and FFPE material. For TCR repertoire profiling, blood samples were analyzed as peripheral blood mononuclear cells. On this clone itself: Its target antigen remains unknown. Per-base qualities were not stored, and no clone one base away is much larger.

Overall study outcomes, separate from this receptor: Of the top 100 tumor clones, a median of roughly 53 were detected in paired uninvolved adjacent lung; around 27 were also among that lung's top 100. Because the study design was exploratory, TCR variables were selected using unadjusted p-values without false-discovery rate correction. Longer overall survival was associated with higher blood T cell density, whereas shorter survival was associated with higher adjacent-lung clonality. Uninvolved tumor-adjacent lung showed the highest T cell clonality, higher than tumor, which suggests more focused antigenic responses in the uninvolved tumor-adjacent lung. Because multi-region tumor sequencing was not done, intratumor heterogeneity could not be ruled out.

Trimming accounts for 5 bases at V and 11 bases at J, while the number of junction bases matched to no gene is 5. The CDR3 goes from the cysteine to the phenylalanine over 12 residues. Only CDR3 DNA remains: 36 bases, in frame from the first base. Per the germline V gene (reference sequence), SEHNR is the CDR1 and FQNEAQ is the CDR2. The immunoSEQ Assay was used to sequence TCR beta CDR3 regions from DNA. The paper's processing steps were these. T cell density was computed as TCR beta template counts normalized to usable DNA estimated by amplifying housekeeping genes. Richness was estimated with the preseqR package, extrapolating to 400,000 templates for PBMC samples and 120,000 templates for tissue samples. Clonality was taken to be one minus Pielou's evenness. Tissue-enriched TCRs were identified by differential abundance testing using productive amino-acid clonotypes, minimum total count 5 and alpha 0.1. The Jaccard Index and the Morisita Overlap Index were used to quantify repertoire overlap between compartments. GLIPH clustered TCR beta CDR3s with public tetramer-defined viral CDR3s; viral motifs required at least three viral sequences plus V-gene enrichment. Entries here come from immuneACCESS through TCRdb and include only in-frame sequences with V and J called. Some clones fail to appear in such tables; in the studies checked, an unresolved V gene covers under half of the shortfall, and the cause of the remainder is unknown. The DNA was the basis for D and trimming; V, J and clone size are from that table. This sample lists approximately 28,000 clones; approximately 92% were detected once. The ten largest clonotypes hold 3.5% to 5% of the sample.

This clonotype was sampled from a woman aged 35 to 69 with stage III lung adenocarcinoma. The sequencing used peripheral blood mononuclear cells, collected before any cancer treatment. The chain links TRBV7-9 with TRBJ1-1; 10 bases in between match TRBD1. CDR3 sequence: CASSPTGGQAFF. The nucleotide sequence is TGTGCCAGCAGCCCGACAGGGGGCCAGGCTTTCTTT.